Listed below are T cell receptor beta chains from one sample, sequenced in a study of cytomegalovirus exposure and HLA in healthy donors. Repertoires were generated with immunoSEQ multiplex PCR, while TCRdb's copy carries only in-frame clones and drops some. The top ten hold approximately 3.6% of the sample, which has roughly 95,000 clones, 65% to 90% seen once. Source material: PBMCs. Source of these receptors: a man aged 30-40 years in good health and CMV-seropositive. Each CDR3 is given with its conserved first and last residue. The D gene is left open where the match is weak. Rows give clone size only sometimes, using once, few, many, or a class for an expanded clone.

D,J,length,V,size,CDR3,DNA
NA,TRBJ1-2,12,TRBV29-1,NA,CSVDSQNYGYTF,TGCAGCGTTGATTCGCAGAACTATGGCTACACCTTC
TRBD2,TRBJ2-7,15,TRBV28,NA,CASSLGLAGMYEQYF,TGTGCCAGCAGTTTGGGACTAGCGGGAATGTACGAGCAGTACTTC
TRBD1,TRBJ2-7,14,TRBV13,NA,CASSSGQGRYEQYF,TGTGCCAGCAGCAGCGGACAGGGAAGGTACGAGCAGTACTTC
NA,TRBJ2-5,13,TRBV10-3,NA,CAISEVTRETQYF,TGTGCCATCAGTGAGGTAACAAGAGAGACCCAGTACTTC
TRBD2,TRBJ2-1,13,TRBV10-3,NA,CAICPGTRNEQFF,TGTGCCATCTGTCCCGGGACTAGAAATGAGCAGTTCTTC
TRBD1,TRBJ1-5,15,TRBV6-1,few,CASSGGTGKGQPQHF,TGTGCCAGCAGTGGTGGGACAGGGAAGGGGCAGCCCCAGCATTTT
NA,TRBJ1-4,15,TRBV7-9,NA,CSSSLSVATNEKLFF,TGTTCCAGCAGCTTATCAGTTGCAACTAATGAAAAACTGTTTTTT
NA,TRBJ2-3,17,TRBV28,NA,CASSNGGLARTLDTQYF,TGTGCCAGCAGCAACGGAGGGTTAGCGCGAACCCTCGATACGCAGTATTTT
NA,TRBJ2-1,12,TRBV14,few,CASSYASNEQFF,TGTGCCAGCAGCTATGCTAGCAATGAGCAGTTCTTC
NA,TRBJ2-4,14,TRBV5-6,few,CASSPTGAKNIQYF,TGTGCCAGCAGCCCTACGGGAGCCAAAAACATTCAGTACTTC
NA,TRBJ2-3,19,TRBV7-8,NA,CASSLVRRTGGGSTDTQYF,TGTGCCAGCAGCTTAGTCCGCCGTACAGGGGGAGGGAGCACAGATACGCAGTATTTT
TRBD2,TRBJ2-7,14,TRBV6-6,NA,CASTSTSEAYEQYF,TGTGCCAGCACCTCGACTAGCGAGGCCTACGAGCAGTACTTC
TRBD2,TRBJ2-1,16,TRBV7-8,NA,CASSSPGLAVGNEQFF,TGTGCCAGCAGCTCTCCGGGACTAGCGGTAGGCAATGAGCAGTTCTTC
NA,TRBJ2-7,14,TRBV6-5,NA,CASRTTGNSYEQYF,TGTGCCAGCAGGACTACAGGGAACTCCTACGAGCAGTACTTC
NA,TRBJ1-3,14,TRBV9,NA,CASSPGDRGYTIYF,TGTGCCAGCAGCCCAGGAGATAGGGGATACACCATATATTTT
NA,TRBJ2-2,15,TRBV4-3,few,CASSQEGGHTGELFF,TGCGCCAGCAGCCAGGAGGGGGGGCACACCGGGGAGCTGTTTTTT
NA,TRBJ2-1,14,TRBV11-3,NA,CASSLDGGYNEQFF,TGTGCCAGCAGCTTAGATGGGGGGTACAATGAGCAGTTCTTC
TRBD2,TRBJ2-1,13,TRBV4-1,once,CASSHTSADEQFF,TGCGCCAGCAGCCATACTAGCGCCGATGAGCAGTTCTTC
TRBD1,TRBJ1-2,15,TRBV5-6,NA,CASSLGDRGRAGYTF,TGTGCCAGCAGCTTGGGGGACAGGGGTCGTGCTGGCTACACCTTC
NA,TRBJ2-1,13,TRBV12-5,few,CASGLGLTNEQFF,TGTGCTAGTGGTTTGGGACTTACCAATGAGCAGTTCTTC
NA,TRBJ2-6,16,TRBV5-6,NA,CASSVGSYSGANVLTF,TGTGCCAGCAGTGTGGGGAGCTACTCTGGGGCCAACGTCCTGACTTTC
TRBD1,TRBJ1-1,15,TRBV5-1,few,CASSLGQGVTPRAFF,TGCGCCAGCAGCTTGGGCCAGGGGGTCACCCCGAGGGCTTTCTTT
NA,TRBJ1-6,15,TRBV7-2,NA,CASSLVGDYGSPLHF,TGTGCCAGCAGCTTAGTCGGCGACTACGGTTCACCCCTCCACTTT
TRBD2,TRBJ2-1,19,TRBV5-4,NA,CASSINAGLATSSYNEQFF,TGTGCCAGCAGCATAAATGCGGGACTAGCGACAAGCTCCTACAATGAGCAGTTCTTC
NA,TRBJ1-1,12,TRBV30,NA,CAWSVPGTEAFF,TGTGCCTGGAGTGTACCCGGGACTGAAGCTTTCTTT
NA,TRBJ2-1,11,TRBV5-6,NA,CASSLVDEQFF,TGTGCCAGCAGCTTGGTAGATGAGCAGTTCTTC
TRBD1,TRBJ1-2,14,TRBV28,NA,CASSPIGTGYGYTF,TGTGCCAGCAGCCCAATTGGGACAGGCTATGGCTACACCTTC
NA,TRBJ2-1,15,TRBV4-2,few,CASSQVSGASNEQFF,TGTGCCAGCAGCCAAGTGAGCGGAGCCTCAAATGAGCAGTTCTTC
TRBD1,TRBJ1-4,15,TRBV7-2,NA,CASSATGATNEKLFF,TGTGCCAGCAGCGCAACAGGGGCAACTAATGAAAAACTGTTTTTT
TRBD2,TRBJ2-1,15,TRBV5-4,NA,CASSTGLAGVNEQFF,TGTGCCAGCAGCACAGGACTAGCGGGAGTCAATGAGCAGTTCTTC
TRBD1,TRBJ2-5,18,TRBV29-1,NA,CSVADYPAGTGGPETQYF,TGCAGCGTTGCCGATTACCCCGCCGGGACAGGGGGCCCCGAGACCCAGTACTTC
NA,TRBJ2-2,12,TRBV18,NA,CASSPLSGELFF,TGTGCCAGCTCACCACTCTCCGGGGAGCTGTTTTTT
NA,TRBJ1-5,15,TRBV29-1,NA,CSVLISQGPNQPQHF,TGCAGCGTTCTAATATCACAGGGCCCGAATCAGCCCCAGCATTTT